These 24 T cell receptor beta chains were all obtained from the same sample, sequenced in a study of early T cells in non-severe SARS-CoV-2 infection (dated by TCRdb to 2020 to 2022). Library prep was done by 5' RACE. The reads were generated on a NextSeq 500. The public reads were quality trimmed at Q25 with fastp and then assembled into clones with MiXCR by TCRdb, keeping productive beta chains. Each entry is one CDR3 protein sequence, shown with its most common DNA and genes. This sample lists approximately 76,000 distinct CDR3 sequences; roughly an eighth were detected once. In total, the top ten clones hold roughly 3.1% of the sample. Source material: whole blood. The receptors here all came from an adult who was a healthcare worker with PCR-confirmed SARS-CoV-2 infection or an uninfected control (not recorded which).

The chain links TRBV11-2 to TRBJ2-1; 10 bases are a match to TRBD2. CDR1 is SGHAT and CDR2 is FQNNGV in the germline V gene. CDR3 length: 15 amino acids. Unmatched junction bases numbered 10, after V lost 5 bases and J lost 9 bases. Here the CDR3 DNA reads TGTGCCAGCAGCCCAGGCCTAGCGGGAGTGGGTGAGCAGTTCTTC. It translates to CASSPGLAGVGEQFF.

This clonotype was picked up a small number of times. The V call is TRBV4-1, the J call TRBJ2-7, with D possibly matching TRBD2 (5 bases). CDR1 and CDR2 (germline): MGHRA, YSYEKL. CDR3 length equals 15 residues. The ends were cut back, 0 bases at V and 6 bases at J, with 15 bases in the middle. CDR3 sequence: CASSQDLGVRREQYF. CDR3 nucleotide sequence: TGCGCCAGCAGCCAAGATCTCGGGGTAAGGCGCGAGCAGTACTTC.

The chain links TRBV6-5 to TRBJ2-2; no reliable D call. There are 14 residues in the CDR3. The germline V and J ends were trimmed by 3 bases and 1 base, with 6 bases remaining between them. Germline V gene data show CDR1 as MNHEY and CDR2 as SVGAGI. CDR3 loop: CASSYGENTGELFF. In DNA form, the CDR3 reads TGTGCCAGCAGTTATGGAGAGAACACCGGGGAGCTGTTTTTT.

This clonotype was observed a handful of times. The rearrangement joins TRBV7-9 to TRBJ1-1; possible D gene TRBD1, 5 bases. Germline values: CDR1 SEHNR, CDR2 FQNEAQ (reference sequence). The CDR3 loop spans 14 amino acids. V shed 5 bases and J shed 10 bases, with 20 bases lying between them. This CDR3 reads CASSQAEGYPGAFF. The CDR3 region has the DNA TGTGCCAGCAGCCAGGCGGAGGGGTACCCCGGAGCTTTCTTT.

This clonotype has a handful of counts. The chain has TRBV7-8 and TRBJ2-5; no clear D. This CDR3 is built from 16 residues. Germline assignment: CDR1 SGHVS and CDR2 FQNEAQ. The V end was cut by 5 bases, the J end by 5 bases, with 21 bases between. CDR3 DNA: TGTGCCAGCAGCCCCCTCCCCGATTGGGATCGGGAGACCCAGTACTTC. Amino acid sequence: CASSPLPDWDRETQYF.

This clonotype was seen more than once but under ten times. This sequence joins TRBV5-5 and TRBJ1-1; D ambiguous. The CDR3 consists of 14 residues. Germline-derived CDR1 and CDR2 are SGHKS and YYEKEE (reference sequence). Between the trimmed V and J ends, which lost 1 base and 5 bases, there was a span of 12 bases. CDR3 in amino acids: CASSLREHRTEAFF. CDR3 nucleotide sequence: TGTGCCAGCAGCTTGAGGGAGCATAGGACTGAAGCTTTCTTT.

The chain is built from TRBV19 and TRBJ2-2; possible D gene TRBD2, 5 bases. The germline V gene encodes CDR1 LNHDA and CDR2 SQIVND (reference sequence). The V gene lost 8 bases and the J gene lost 1 base, with 8 bases spanning the gap. The CDR3 is made up of 13 amino acids. The CDR3, as DNA: TGTGCCAGTGGACTCCTGAACACCGGGGAGCTGTTTTTT. It specifies CASGLLNTGELFF.

This clonotype was picked up many times. CDR3 coding DNA: TGTGCCAGCTCCAATCTCGGCTACCGACCCTCTAATGAGGGGCAGTTCTTC. Its translation is CASSNLGYRPSNEGQFF. V and J are TRBV6-1 and TRBJ2-1, with D possibly being TRBD2 (5 bases). Germline CDR1 and CDR2: MNHNS and SASEGT. V was shortened by 8 bases and J by 12 bases, with 32 bases between the two germline ends. The length of the CDR3 is 17 residues.

J is TRBJ2-1 and V is TRBV7-6; D may be TRBD2 (7 bases). Germline CDR1 reads SGHVS; CDR2 reads FNYEAQ. CDR3 length: 19 residues. Trimming cost V 7 bases and J 2 bases, with 27 bases left between them. The CDR3: CASIPRGARNGDPYNEQFF. The CDR3 nucleotides are TGTGCCAGCATCCCCCGGGGGGCGCGGAATGGCGACCCCTACAATGAGCAGTTCTTC.

The chain links TRBV24-1 to TRBJ2-1; D tentatively reads TRBD1 or TRBD2 (7 bases each). The germline V gene has CDR1 KGHDR and CDR2 SFDVKD. Trimming took off 2 bases at V and 2 bases at J, with 15 bases between the two ends. The CDR3 has 17 residues. As DNA, the CDR3 is TGTGCCACCAGTGATTCCCCGAGCGGGACAGCCTACAATGAGCAGTTCTTC. Translation gives CATSDSPSGTAYNEQFF.

This clonotype was seen repeatedly, ten times or more. The V and J genes are TRBV6-1 and TRBJ1-6; no clear D. Germline CDR1 reads MNHNS; CDR2 reads SASEGT. The CDR3 extends over 17 amino acids. V lost 2 bases, J lost 0 bases, and 11 bases lay in between. The CDR3 sequence: CASSERTGGSYNSPLHF. The CDR3 DNA is TGTGCCAGCAGTGAACGGACCGGAGGCTCCTATAATTCACCCCTCCACTTT.

This clonotype was found many times. The chain employs TRBV11-2 and TRBJ2-1; 8 nucleotides match TRBD1. This CDR3 contains 18 residues. Per the germline V gene, CDR1 is SGHAT and CDR2 is FQNNGV. V was pared by 1 base and J by 2 bases, with 10 bases of the junction left unmatched. CDR3 in DNA: TGTGCCAGCAGCTTAGGCGGTAGAGGACAGGGTCCCTACAATGAGCAGTTCTTC. This gives the protein CASSLGGRGQGPYNEQFF. The full variable domain, its missing parts supplied by reference TRBV11-2 and TRBJ2-1, is EAGVAQSPRYKIIEKRQSVAFWCNPISGHATLYWYQQILGQGPKLLIQFQNNGVVDDSQLPKDRFSAERLKGVDSTLKIQPAKLEDSAVYLCASSLGGRGQGPYNEQFFGPGTRLTVL.

This clonotype has at least ten counts. CDR3: CASIEAGGLNTIYF. The CDR3 DNA is TGTGCCAGCATCGAAGCAGGGGGCCTGAACACCATATATTTT. This rearrangement joins TRBV6-1 to TRBJ1-3; 8 bases are a match to TRBD1. After removal of 7 bases from V and 7 bases from J, the junction contained 9 bases not matched to a gene. The germline CDR1 and CDR2 sequences are MNHNS and SASEGT. The CDR3 loop spans 14 amino acids.

This clonotype came up a few times. The chain couples TRBV3-1 to TRBJ1-1, with D possibly matching TRBD1 (5 bases). The CDR3 sequence is 13 residues long. Germline lookup yields CDR1 LGHDT and CDR2 YNNKEL (reference sequence). Trimming cost V 4 bases and J 4 bases, with 10 bases left between them. The CDR3 DNA reads as TGTGCCAGCAGCCCCGGGACGACCACTGAAGCTTTCTTT. This codes for CASSPGTTTEAFF.

This clonotype was picked up many times. This chain links TRBV11-2 with TRBJ2-1, with 7 bases identical to TRBD2. Losses at the gene ends were 1 base for V and 5 bases for J; bases not matched to a gene: 5. This CDR3 is 15 amino acids long. Germline V lookup: CDR1 SGHAT, CDR2 FQNNGV. The DNA for the CDR3 is TGTGCCAGCAGCTTAGCGGGCCGGGGGGACAATGAGCAGTTCTTC. It codes for CASSLAGRGDNEQFF.

The V and J genes are TRBV7-8 and TRBJ1-1, with unresolved D. Germline-derived CDR1 and CDR2 are SGHVS and FQNEAQ. V was pared by 3 bases and J by 3 bases, with 2 bases between. The CDR3 is 11 residues long. CDR3 amino acids: CASSFDTEAFF. CDR3 DNA: TGTGCCAGCAGCTTCGACACTGAAGCTTTCTTT. Together with reference TRBV7-8 and TRBJ1-1, the CDR3 gives the full variable domain: GAGVSQSPRYKVAKRGQDVALRCDPISGHVSLFWYQQALGQGPEFLTYFQNEAQLDKSGLPSDRFFAERPEGSVSTLKIQRTQQEDSAVYLCASSFDTEAFFGQGTRLTVV.

This clonotype was observed at least ten times. The chain has TRBV20-1 and TRBJ2-1; no definite D call. V lost 7 bases to trimming and J lost 0 bases, with 19 bases between them. The CDR3 is made up of 16 amino acids. Germline V gene lookup returns CDR1 DFQATT and CDR2 SNEGSKA (reference sequence). The CDR3: CSERNKTASSYNEQFF. CDR3 DNA sequence: TGCAGTGAGAGGAACAAAACGGCCTCCTCCTACAATGAGCAGTTCTTC.

In its sample, this clonotype was seen many times. The chain combines TRBV15 with TRBJ2-7; tentatively, D is TRBD1 (6 bases). V lost 0 bases and J 4 bases, leaving 13 bases between the germline ends. The CDR3 spans 15 residues. The germline gives CDR1 LNHNV, CDR2 YYDKDF (reference sequence). CDR3: CATSRDPGVGYEQYF. The CDR3 coding sequence is TGTGCCACCAGCAGAGATCCAGGGGTGGGGTACGAGCAGTACTTC.

This clonotype was seen ten or more times. The rearrangement joins TRBV7-8 to TRBJ2-1; D is unresolved. The CDR3 loop spans 11 amino acids. The V and J ends lost 5 bases and 5 bases respectively, with 4 bases between them. Germline loops: CDR1 SGHVS, CDR2 FQNEAQ. CDR3 coding DNA: TGTGCCAGCAGCAGAAACAATGAGCAGTTCTTC. Amino acids: CASSRNNEQFF.

This clonotype turned up a few times. The CDR3, as DNA: TGCAGCGTTGAGGAAACTAGCGGGAGATTTTCCTACAATGAGCAGTTCTTC. This gives the protein CSVEETSGRFSYNEQFF. The rearrangement joins TRBV29-1 to TRBJ2-1; TRBD2 aligns across 11 bases. Germline-derived CDR1 and CDR2 are SQVTM and ANQGSEA. This CDR3 is 17 amino acids long. V gave up 3 bases and J gave up 1 base; unmatched junction bases: 8.

This clonotype was observed at least ten times. The chain carries TRBV19 and TRBJ2-7, with TRBD1 identical over 8 bases. The CDR3 is 14 residues long. The V segment lost 3 bases and the J segment 3 bases; nucleotides outside the gene matches: 4. CDR1 is LNHDA, CDR2 SQIVND, per germline (reference sequence). The CDR3, as DNA: TGTGCCAGTAGTATGGGGACAGGTTTCTACGAGCAGTACTTC. Amino acids: CASSMGTGFYEQYF.

The chain is built from TRBV19 and TRBJ1-5, with D uncertain. The CDR3 totals 15 residues. The germline gives CDR1 LNHDA, CDR2 SQIVND (reference sequence). The V end was cut by 1 base, the J end by 0 bases, with 7 bases between. The CDR3 here is CASSIAIHSNQPQHF. The CDR3 nucleotides read TGTGCCAGTAGTATAGCAATACATAGCAATCAGCCCCAGCATTTT.

This clonotype was seen at least ten times. The chain is built from TRBV11-3 and TRBJ2-5, with 10 bases that match TRBD1. The junction had 6 bases not matched to a gene; V was cut back by 3 bases and J by 5 bases. The CDR3 is 15 amino acids. Per germline, CDR1 SGHNT and CDR2 YENEEA. For the CDR3, the DNA is TGTGCCAGCAGCTTTGGACAGGGGGATTTTGAGACCCAGTACTTC. Protein sequence: CASSFGQGDFETQYF.

The gene calls are TRBV15 and TRBJ1-1; D is possibly TRBD1 (5 bases). CDR3 size: 16 residues. In germline, CDR1 is LNHNV, CDR2 YYDKDF (reference sequence). V gave up 1 base and J gave up 1 base, with 13 bases separating them. CDR3 in amino acids: CATSRVQGKGNTEAFF. CDR3 coding DNA: TGTGCCACCAGCAGAGTGCAGGGCAAGGGGAACACTGAAGCTTTCTTT.